The following is a TCR beta chain sequence with its context. This sample stems from a study of blood T cell repertoires in COVID-19. Whole-study context: The study drew acute and convalescent COVID-19 samples from the United States, Italy and Spain.

Original processing notes: Estimation of nucleated cell counts was performed using reference gene primer amplification. Libraries were prepared by immunoSEQ multiplex PCR; TCRdb keeps only in-frame clonotypes and omits some of them. V and J calls and clone size come straight from that table; D and trimming were deduced from the DNA. The sample lists more than 75,000 clones; approximately 88% were seen once. Per germline, CDR1 SNHLY and CDR2 FYNNEI. The CDR3 spans 17 residues. The germline V and J ends were trimmed by 0 bases and 4 bases, with 16 bases remaining between them. The chain recombines TRBV2 with TRBJ2-4, with D tentatively TRBD1 (6 bases). Sequencing was done on a sample of peripheral blood. The TCR sequence derives from a human donor in a cohort sampled during active COVID-19. CDR3 protein: CASSEALLVQGKNIQYF. CDR3 coding DNA: TGTGCCAGCAGTGAAGCGCTTCTAGTACAGGGAAAAAACATTCAGTACTTC. Complete variable domain (other parts from reference TRBV2 and TRBJ2-4): EPEVTQTPSHQVTQMGQEVILRCVPISNHLYFYWYRQILGQKVEFLVSFYNNEISEKSEIFDDQFSVERPDGSNFTLKIRSTKLEDSAMYFCASSEALLVQGKNIQYFGAGTRLSVL.